Listed below are T cell receptor beta chains from one sample, sequenced in a study of vaccination and CD4 T cells after COVID-19. The antigens these receptors bind are not known. TCRdb reanalysed the PCR reads using MiXCR and keeps one entry per CDR3 protein. The sample shows 11,000 to 15,000 distinct CDR3 sequences, around 55% of them seen only once. The source was CD4+ T cells from blood, cultured in vitro, collected before SARS-CoV-2 vaccination. These receptors came from a human donor who had recovered from COVID-19. The CDR3 runs from the conserved cysteine through the conserved F or W. The order of the fields is V gene, CDR3 protein.

v_call: TRBV5-4
cdr3_aa: CASSTWASGNTIYF

v_call: TRBV19
cdr3_aa: CASSISTANYGYTF

v_call: TRBV11-3
cdr3_aa: CASSPGTTPYNEQFF

v_call: TRBV6-5
cdr3_aa: CASSYSRDRDTEAFF

v_call: TRBV6-2/TRBV6-3
cdr3_aa: CASSYTFTDTQYF

v_call: TRBV11-3
cdr3_aa: CASSSGPGRMNTEAFF

v_call: TRBV6-1
cdr3_aa: CASSPLGNSNQPQHF

v_call: TRBV15
cdr3_aa: CATSNGQGPYEQYF

v_call: TRBV7-9
cdr3_aa: CASSSRRTEGNYGYTF

v_call: TRBV19
cdr3_aa: CASSIEGQGGTEAFF

v_call: TRBV18
cdr3_aa: CASSRNSGEQFF

v_call: TRBV28
cdr3_aa: CASSSLLTSGAFTDTQYF

v_call: TRBV6-2/TRBV6-3
cdr3_aa: CATRKGLYGYTF

v_call: TRBV7-6
cdr3_aa: CASSLGGGISITDTQYF

v_call: TRBV4-1
cdr3_aa: CASSQGGGARAPTEAFF

v_call: TRBV20-1
cdr3_aa: CSARQGAPDGYTF

v_call: TRBV4-1
cdr3_aa: CASSQVGRGSYEQYF

v_call: TRBV12-3/TRBV12-4
cdr3_aa: CASSSLTGGGNYGYTF